A single sample is the source of the 31 T cell receptor beta chains below, sequenced in a study of T cell responses to AZD1222 COVID-19 vaccine. Clones were sequenced by immunoSEQ multiplex PCR, and TCRdb holds only the in-frame ones, with some missing. Among some 100,000 clones listed, around nine tenths were seen once. Sample: peripheral blood, taken on day 0 of AZD1222 vaccination. The origin of the receptors is an adult in good health.

This clone has just one count. The chain uses TRBV12-3 or TRBV12-4 and TRBJ1-1, with unresolved D. This CDR3 has 13 residues. The V and J ends lost 0 bases and 8 bases respectively, with 10 bases between them. In nucleotides, the CDR3 is TGTGCCAGCAGTTTAGCAGTTCCGCCCGAAGCTTTCTTT. Protein product: CASSLAVPPEAFF.

DNA for the CDR3: TGTGCCAGCGGGGGACAGGGACATGGCTACACCTTC. This translates into CASGGQGHGYTF. The rearrangement links TRBV9 to TRBJ1-2; 9 bases are a match to TRBD1. The CDR3 is 12 residues long. From germline, CDR1 is SGDLS and CDR2 YYNGEE. V dropped 7 bases and J dropped 6; count of bases not matched to a gene: 4.

The rearrangement uses TRBV5-5 and TRBJ2-7; TRBD1 agrees at 9 bases. J gave up 4 bases and V 4 bases, and 6 bases lay outside the gene matches. The CDR3 consists of 14 residues. Germline V gene lookup returns CDR1 SGHKS and CDR2 YYEKEE (reference sequence). For the CDR3, the DNA is TGTGCCAGCAGCCGGTCCGGGACAGGGTACGAGCAGTACTTC. Translating it yields CASSRSGTGYEQYF. The full variable domain, rest sourced from reference TRBV5-5 and TRBJ2-7, is DAGVTQSPTHLIKTRGQQVTLRCSPISGHKSVSWYQQVLGQGPQFIFQYYEKEERGRGNFPDRFSARQFPNYSSELNVNALLLGDSALYLCASSRSGTGYEQYFGPGTRLTVT.

The rearrangement links TRBV7-2 to TRBJ1-2; D unresolved. Germline lookup yields CDR1 SGHTA and CDR2 FQGNSA. The CDR3 spans 15 residues. The ends were cut back, 4 bases at V and 9 bases at J, with 21 bases in the middle. The CDR3 sequence is CASSSSGSPKGSYTF. The CDR3 DNA follows: TGTGCCAGCAGCTCCAGCGGGTCCCCAAAGGGCAGCTACACCTTC.

The chain links TRBV2 to TRBJ2-7; maybe TRBD2 (5 bases). The germline V gene encodes CDR1 SNHLY and CDR2 FYNNEI. V dropped 5 bases and J dropped 3 bases, with 20 bases sitting between them. CDR3 length: 16 amino acids. The CDR3 DNA is TGTGCCAGCAGTCCCCTTGGACGGGGTAACTACTACGAGCAGTACTTC. It codes for CASSPLGRGNYYEQYF.

The chain couples TRBV28 to TRBJ1-6, with D unresolved. The V gene's germline CDR1 is MDHEN and CDR2 SYDVKM. This CDR3 region has 13 residues. The germline V and J ends were trimmed by 7 bases and 5 bases, with 9 bases remaining between them. CDR3 protein: CASTRPNNSPLHF. The CDR3 DNA follows: TGTGCCAGCACCCGACCAAATAATTCACCCCTCCACTTT.

This clone was picked up a small number of times. Distinct nucleotide sequences in the sample also encode this CDR3. This chain links TRBV5-8 with TRBJ1-6, with D tentatively TRBD1 (5 bases). The CDR3 spans 14 residues. Trimming shortened V by 0 bases and J by 6 bases, and 7 bases separated the two germline ends. Germline values: CDR1 SGHTS, CDR2 YDEGEE. This chain's CDR3 is CASSLGQSNSPLHF. The CDR3 bases are TGTGCCAGCAGCTTGGGACAGTCTAATTCACCCCTCCACTTT.

CDR3 DNA: TGTGCCATCAGCGGGACAGGGAATGGCTACACCTTC. Encoded protein: CAISGTGNGYTF. The chain links TRBV10-3 to TRBJ1-2; 9 bases match TRBD1. This CDR3 contains 12 residues. CDR1 and CDR2 (germline): ENHRY, SYGVKD. J gave up 6 bases and V 6 bases, and 2 bases lay outside the gene matches.

The rearrangement links TRBV3-1 (or the pseudogene TRBV3-2) to TRBJ1-5; 8 nucleotides match TRBD1. Germline lookup yields CDR1 LGHDT and CDR2 YNNKEL (reference sequence). This CDR3 comprises 16 residues. Germline trimming cut 5 bases from V and 9 bases from J; bases unmatched to any gene: 15. CDR3 sequence: CASSDLSGTGGLPQHF. CDR3 DNA sequence: TGTGCCAGCAGCGATCTTAGCGGTACAGGGGGTTTGCCCCAGCATTTT.

In nucleotides, the CDR3 is TGTGCCAGCAGTTTTCCCCCCGTACGGACATGCTATGGCTACACCTTC. This encodes CASSFPPVRTCYGYTF. The chain has TRBV27 and TRBJ1-2; a weak D match, TRBD1 (5 bases). V lost 3 bases to trimming and J lost 4 bases, with 18 bases between them. This CDR3 contains 16 residues. Per the germline V gene, CDR1 is MNHEY and CDR2 is SMNVEV (reference sequence).

This chain links TRBV19 with TRBJ2-5, with D possibly TRBD2 on 6 matching bases. Germline V gene sequence: CDR1 LNHDA, CDR2 SQIVND (reference sequence). This CDR3 is 17 amino acids long. Trimming stripped 5 bases from V and 0 bases from J, with 19 bases between. CDR3 in DNA: TGTGCCAGTAGTTATTCCCCCCCAGGAGGGTACCAAGAGACCCAGTACTTC. Amino acids: CASSYSPPGGYQETQYF.

The chain links TRBV7-2 to TRBJ1-5; the D gene is possibly TRBD1 (5 bases). The CDR3 loop spans 18 amino acids. CDR1 is SGHTA and CDR2 is FQGNSA in the germline V gene. Trimming left V 0 bases short and J 0 bases short, with 15 bases between. This CDR3 reads CASSLARVGEYSNQPQHF. DNA of the CDR3: TGTGCCAGCAGCTTAGCGCGAGTGGGGGAATATAGCAATCAGCCCCAGCATTTT.

This rearrangement joins TRBV2 to TRBJ1-2; D perhaps matches TRBD1 (6 bases). Germline CDR1 reads SNHLY; CDR2 reads FYNNEI. V lost 7 bases and J 4 bases, leaving 19 bases between the germline ends. This CDR3 is 15 amino acids long. Written as DNA, the CDR3 is TGTGCCAGCACCACAGGTGGGGGGGGCGTCTATGGCTACACCTTC. As protein: CASTTGGGGVYGYTF.

V usage is TRBV18 and J usage is TRBJ1-1; no reliable D call. CDR1 and CDR2 (germline): KGHSH, LQKENI. The ends were cut back, 3 bases at V and 0 bases at J, with 8 bases in the middle. This CDR3 has 14 residues. The CDR3 coding sequence is TGTGCCAGCTCACCTGACAACATGAACACTGAAGCTTTCTTT. Protein: CASSPDNMNTEAFF.

The chain joins TRBV6-5 to TRBJ1-2; no clear D. This CDR3 contains 16 residues. V was shortened by 0 bases and J by 2 bases, with 13 bases between the two germline ends. CDR1 is MNHEY, CDR2 SVGAGI, per germline. DNA of the CDR3: TGTGCCAGCAGTTACTCGGGGTGGGCACTCAACTATGGCTACACCTTC. Its translation: CASSYSGWALNYGYTF.

The chain is built from TRBV4-2 and TRBJ1-2; TRBD1 matches at 8 bases. Germline lookup yields CDR1 LGHNA and CDR2 YNFKEQ. This CDR3 has 19 amino acids. The V gene end was trimmed by 1 base and the J gene end by 3 bases; junction bases not matched to a gene: 16. The CDR3 sequence: CASSQATRDRIPDYYGYTF. CDR3 bases: TGTGCCAGCAGCCAAGCCACGCGGGACAGGATCCCTGACTACTATGGCTACACCTTC.

This clone is a singleton in its sample. The chain combines TRBV18 with TRBJ2-7, with TRBD2 matching over 9 bases. Germline assignment: CDR1 KGHSH and CDR2 LQKENI. This CDR3 has 17 amino acids. With 1 base clipped from V and 3 bases from J, the junction kept 10 bases outside the gene matches. The CDR3 loop reads CASSPRLVAGGLYEQYF. CDR3 bases: TGTGCCAGCTCACCACGGCTTGTGGCGGGGGGGCTCTACGAGCAGTACTTC.

The chain carries TRBV9 and TRBJ1-4; no reliable D call. This CDR3 is built from 12 residues. Germline lookup yields CDR1 SGDLS and CDR2 YYNGEE. Between the trimmed V and J ends, which lost 1 base and 8 bases, there was a span of 6 bases. CDR3 coding DNA: TGTGCCAGCAGCGTAAACGGCGAAAAACTGTTTTTT. Its translation is CASSVNGEKLFF.

This clone was counted a single time. The chain is built from TRBV12-3 or TRBV12-4 and TRBJ1-2; the D is unclear. The CDR3 has 13 amino acids. With 3 bases removed from V and 8 bases from J, the gap between germline ends came to 13 bases. The DNA of the CDR3 is TGTGCCAGCAGTTTCGGCCGGGATCTAGGCTACACCTTC. This sequence encodes CASSFGRDLGYTF.

The chain combines TRBV7-3 with TRBJ1-2; D ambiguous. Germline V gene sequence: CDR1 SGHTA, CDR2 FQGTGA. V lost 5 bases and J lost 6, with 13 bases in between. CDR3 length equals 13 residues. CDR3 sequence: CASSTNGGDGYTF. The CDR3 DNA reads TGTGCCAGCAGCACCAATGGCGGGGATGGCTACACCTTC. The variable domain in full, with the rest retrieved from reference TRBV7-3 and TRBJ1-2, is GAGVSQTPSNKVTEKGKYVELRCDPISGHTALYWYRQSLGQGPEFLIYFQGTGAADDSGLPNDRFFAVRPEGSVSTLKIQRTERGDSAVYLCASSTNGGDGYTFGSGTRLTVV.

The gene calls are TRBV7-3 and TRBJ1-2, with 7 bases identical to TRBD1. The V segment lost 2 bases and the J segment 4 bases; nucleotides outside the gene matches: 10. The germline gives CDR1 SGHTA, CDR2 FQGTGA. The CDR3 spans 16 residues. The CDR3 DNA is TGTGCCAGCAGCTTACGTAGGGGGCCGGGGAGCTATGGCTACACCTTC. Translating it yields CASSLRRGPGSYGYTF.

This clone was counted a few times. J is TRBJ2-7 and V is TRBV15; D gene uncertain. Germline values: CDR1 LNHNV, CDR2 YYDKDF (reference sequence). V dropped 0 bases and J dropped 6 bases, with 12 bases sitting between them. The CDR3 totals 14 residues. The CDR3 DNA is TGTGCCACCAGCAGAGATACGGCCTCTGGCGAGCAGTACTTC. Protein: CATSRDTASGEQYF.

This chain joins TRBV5-4 and TRBJ2-1; the match to TRBD2 covers 8 bases. The CDR3 extends over 14 amino acids. Looked up from germline, CDR1 is SGHNT and CDR2 is YYREEE (reference sequence). The ends lost 8 bases at V and 0 bases at J; junction bases unmatched: 4. Here the CDR3 reads CASRGGDSYNEQFF. The CDR3 DNA reads as TGTGCCAGTCGGGGGGGGGACTCCTACAATGAGCAGTTCTTC.

This chain uses TRBV19 with TRBJ1-1, with D uncertain. V was clipped by 8 bases and J by 3 bases, with 16 bases between them. Germline CDR1 reads LNHDA; CDR2 reads SQIVND (reference sequence). The CDR3 has 14 residues. CDR3 region: CASGSPAGYTEAFF. For the CDR3, the DNA is TGTGCCAGTGGGTCCCCGGCCGGGTACACTGAAGCTTTCTTT.

The CDR3 is CASSLVVSNSPLHF. The CDR3 DNA sequence: TGTGCCAGCAGCCTGGTCGTCAGTAATTCACCCCTCCACTTT. The chain carries TRBV3-1 (or the pseudogene TRBV3-2) and TRBJ1-6; D remains ambiguous. The V gene lost 4 bases and the J gene lost 6 bases, with 10 bases spanning the gap. Germline-derived CDR1 and CDR2 are LGHDT and YNNKEL (reference sequence). The CDR3 loop spans 14 amino acids.

The V call is TRBV28, the J call TRBJ1-6, with 8 positions matching TRBD1. V trimming: 3 bases; J trimming: 9 bases; junction bases outside the gene matches: 10. CDR3 length equals 16 residues. Germline CDR1 and CDR2: MDHEN and SYDVKM. The CDR3 DNA reads TGTGCCAGCAGTTTCCCTTGGACAGGGCAATTTTCACCCCTCCACTTT. Protein: CASSFPWTGQFSPLHF.

The chain combines TRBV27 with TRBJ1-2; the match to TRBD1 covers 10 bases. The CDR3 is 15 amino acids. CDR1 and CDR2 (germline): MNHEY, SMNVEV (reference sequence). With V trimmed by 4 bases and J by 5 bases, 7 bases remained unmatched. The chain's CDR3 is CASSWTGGVSYGYTF. The CDR3, as DNA: TGTGCCAGCAGTTGGACAGGGGGAGTTTCTTATGGCTACACCTTC.

This chain joins TRBV5-6 and TRBJ2-5, with D tentatively TRBD1 (6 bases). The CDR3 loop spans 14 amino acids. CDR1 is SGHDT, CDR2 YYEEEE, per germline. V gave up 4 bases and J gave up 2 bases, with 12 bases separating them. This CDR3 reads CASSLGTPQETQYF. Written as DNA, the CDR3 is TGTGCCAGCAGCCTAGGGACACCACAAGAGACCCAGTACTTC.

The rearrangement uses TRBV2 and TRBJ1-1; no clear D. Germline CDR1 reads SNHLY; CDR2 reads FYNNEI. This CDR3 is built from 12 residues. V was pared by 9 bases and J by 1 base, with 9 bases between. The CDR3 bases are TGTGCCAGTGAGCAATGGAACACTGAAGCTTTCTTT. It is translated as CASEQWNTEAFF.

CDR3 sequence (DNA): TGTGCCAGCAGCCCCGAGTATGGAACTAATGAAAAACTGTTTTTT. It translates to CASSPEYGTNEKLFF. This rearrangement joins TRBV7-2 to TRBJ1-4; the D is unclear. V was pared by 5 bases and J by 1 base, with 11 bases between. Germline CDR1 SGHTA, CDR2 FQGNSA. The CDR3 covers 15 residues.

J is TRBJ1-6 and V is TRBV6-5, with TRBD1 matching 10 bases. This CDR3 is 15 amino acids long. The germline CDR1 and CDR2 sequences are MNHEY and SVGAGI. The junction had 8 bases not matched to a gene; V was cut back by 6 bases and J by 9 bases. The CDR3 loop reads CASSTGQGGGSPLHF. The CDR3 nucleotides read TGTGCCAGCAGCACCGGACAGGGGGGCGGTTCACCCCTCCACTTT.